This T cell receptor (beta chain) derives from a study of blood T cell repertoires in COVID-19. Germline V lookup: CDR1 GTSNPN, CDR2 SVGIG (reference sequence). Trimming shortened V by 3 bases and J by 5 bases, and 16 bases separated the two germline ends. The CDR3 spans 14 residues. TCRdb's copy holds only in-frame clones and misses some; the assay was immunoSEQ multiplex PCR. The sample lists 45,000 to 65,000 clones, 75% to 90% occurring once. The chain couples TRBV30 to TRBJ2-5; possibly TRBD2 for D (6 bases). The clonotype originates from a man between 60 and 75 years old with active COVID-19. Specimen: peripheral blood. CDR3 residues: CAWRGRPPRETQYF. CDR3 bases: TGTGCCTGGAGGGGGAGGCCCCCCAGGGAGACCCAGTACTTC.